This is a list of T cell receptor beta chains from one sample in a study of spatial heterogeneity in lung cancer. TCRdb re-called the 5' RACE reads with MiXCR, one entry per CDR3 protein. This sample carries roughly 3,000 distinct CDR3 sequences, 17% of them seen once, and the ten largest clones take approximately 15%. The sequencing used lung tumor tissue, collected at surgery. Source of these receptors: a male donor with early-stage non-small cell lung cancer. CDR3s include the opening cysteine and the closing phenylalanine or tryptophan. Fields, in order: V gene, J gene, D gene, clone size, CDR3 protein, CDR3 DNA. A D gene is named only where the DNA matches it firmly. Clone sizes are given selectively: once, few, many, or a class where the clone is expanded.

V: TRBV4-1
J: TRBJ2-7
D: TRBD1
size: many
CDR3: CASSQTGTGASYSEQYF
DNA: TGCGCCAGCAGCCAAACGGGGACAGGGGCTTCTTATAGCGAGCAGTACTTC

V: TRBV4-1
J: TRBJ2-3
D: .
size: few
CDR3: CASSQVTSTDTQYF
DNA: TGCGCCAGCAGCCAAGTAACTAGCACAGATACGCAGTATTTT

V: TRBV4-1
J: TRBJ2-1
D: TRBD2
size: .
CDR3: CASSQDTGGYVDEQFF
DNA: TGCGCCAGCAGCCAAGATACGGGGGGATACGTAGATGAGCAGTTCTTC

V: TRBV19
J: TRBJ2-7
D: .
size: few
CDR3: CASSIQGSVYEQYF
DNA: TGTGCCAGTAGTATACAAGGGTCGGTCTACGAGCAGTACTTC

V: TRBV7-9
J: TRBJ2-7
D: TRBD2
size: many
CDR3: CASSLTGGTYEQYF
DNA: TGTGCCAGCAGCTTAACCGGGGGGACCTACGAGCAGTACTTC

V: TRBV7-2
J: TRBJ2-1
D: .
size: medium-sized
CDR3: CASSLTRGNEQFF
DNA: TGTGCCAGCAGCTTAACCCGAGGCAATGAGCAGTTCTTC

V: TRBV6-2/TRBV6-3
J: TRBJ2-1
D: TRBD1
size: medium-sized
CDR3: CASTSGTGSNEQFF
DNA: TGTGCCAGTACCTCCGGGACAGGGTCCAATGAGCAGTTCTTC

V: TRBV28
J: TRBJ1-1
D: TRBD1
size: medium-sized
CDR3: CASSRLSGTGGTEAFF
DNA: TGTGCCAGCAGCCGTCTCTCCGGGACAGGGGGCACTGAAGCTTTCTTT

V: TRBV24-1
J: TRBJ2-1
D: .
size: .
CDR3: CATSESGSYNEQFF
DNA: TGTGCCACCAGTGAGTCAGGGTCCTACAATGAGCAGTTCTTC

V: TRBV12-3/TRBV12-4
J: TRBJ2-3
D: .
size: medium-sized
CDR3: CASRPTPSTDTQYF
DNA: TGTGCCAGCAGACCTACCCCTAGCACAGATACGCAGTATTTT

V: TRBV7-6
J: TRBJ2-7
D: .
size: medium-sized
CDR3: CASSPLGGYDEQYF
DNA: TGTGCCAGCAGCCCCCTTGGAGGTTACGACGAGCAGTACTTC

V: TRBV7-9
J: TRBJ1-1
D: TRBD1
size: few
CDR3: CASSLGGTGPNTEAFF
DNA: TGTGCCAGCAGCTTAGGAGGGACAGGGCCCAACACTGAAGCTTTCTTT

V: TRBV6-5
J: TRBJ2-5
D: .
size: once
CDR3: CASTGSGTQYF
DNA: TGTGCCAGCACAGGATCTGGGACCCAGTACTTC

V: TRBV9
J: TRBJ2-3
D: TRBD2
size: many
CDR3: CASSLTSGGTDTQYF
DNA: TGTGCCAGCAGCCTAACTAGCGGGGGGACAGATACGCAGTATTTT

V: TRBV19
J: TRBJ2-5
D: .
size: large
CDR3: CASKGRRGTQYF
DNA: TGTGCCAGTAAAGGCAGGCGAGGGACCCAGTACTTC

V: TRBV9
J: TRBJ1-1
D: TRBD1
size: .
CDR3: CASSVIQGENTEAFF
DNA: TGTGCCAGCAGCGTGATACAGGGGGAGAACACTGAAGCTTTCTTT

V: TRBV4-1
J: TRBJ2-5
D: .
size: .
CDR3: CASSQDASFQETQYF
DNA: TGCGCCAGCAGCCAAGATGCGAGCTTCCAAGAGACCCAGTACTTC

V: TRBV20-1
J: TRBJ2-1
D: TRBD2
size: medium-sized
CDR3: CSAPAPGGSNEQFF
DNA: TGCAGTGCCCCCGCGCCGGGAGGAAGCAATGAGCAGTTCTTC

V: TRBV5-1
J: TRBJ1-5
D: .
size: few
CDR3: CASSLDGQPQHF
DNA: TGCGCCAGCAGCTTGGATGGCCAGCCCCAGCATTTT

V: TRBV4-3
J: TRBJ2-6
D: .
size: medium-sized
CDR3: CASSRREGANVLTF
DNA: TGCGCCAGCAGCCGCAGGGAGGGGGCCAACGTCCTGACTTTC

V: TRBV7-2
J: TRBJ1-5
D: .
size: .
CDR3: CASSLGPTANQPQHF
DNA: TGTGCCAGCAGCTTAGGACCGACAGCTAATCAGCCCCAGCATTTT

V: TRBV4-2
J: TRBJ2-2
D: TRBD2
size: large
CDR3: CASTGTSGEVGELFF
DNA: TGTGCCAGCACCGGGACTAGCGGGGAAGTCGGGGAGCTGTTTTTT

V: TRBV4-1
J: TRBJ2-3
D: .
size: few
CDR3: CASSQGGLTDTQYF
DNA: TGCGCCAGCAGCCAAGGGGGCCTGACAGATACGCAGTATTTT

V: TRBV7-2
J: TRBJ1-2
D: .
size: large
CDR3: CASRREDLGTGYGYTF
DNA: TGTGCCAGCAGACGAGAAGATTTAGGGACGGGCTATGGCTACACCTTC

V: TRBV6-6
J: TRBJ2-7
D: .
size: .
CDR3: CASSLSETYEQYF
DNA: TGTGCCAGCAGTTTATCCGAAACCTACGAGCAGTACTTC

V: TRBV27
J: TRBJ2-5
D: .
size: few
CDR3: CASKGETQYF
DNA: TGTGCCAGCAAGGGAGAGACCCAGTACTTC

V: TRBV5-1
J: TRBJ2-1
D: TRBD2
size: .
CDR3: CASSLMLADNEQFF
DNA: TGCGCCAGCAGCTTGATGCTAGCGGACAATGAGCAGTTCTTC

V: TRBV6-5
J: TRBJ2-5
D: .
size: few
CDR3: CASRAETQYF
DNA: TGTGCCAGCAGGGCGGAGACCCAGTACTTC

V: TRBV27
J: TRBJ2-3
D: TRBD1
size: few
CDR3: CASSYRGRSTDTQYF
DNA: TGTGCCAGCAGCTACAGGGGGCGTAGCACAGATACGCAGTATTTT

V: TRBV28
J: TRBJ2-2
D: .
size: large
CDR3: CASSRTGPGELFF
DNA: TGTGCCAGCAGCAGAACAGGGCCCGGGGAGCTGTTTTTT

V: TRBV29-1
J: TRBJ1-4
D: .
size: few
CDR3: CSVVWEYKLFF
DNA: TGCAGCGTTGTTTGGGAGTATAAACTGTTTTTT

V: TRBV27
J: TRBJ1-1
D: .
size: .
CDR3: CASSLKQGTREAFF
DNA: TGTGCCAGCAGTTTAAAACAGGGTACACGTGAAGCTTTCTTT

V: TRBV15
J: TRBJ2-6
D: .
size: .
CDR3: CATSRDRSGANVLTF
DNA: TGTGCCACCAGCAGAGATCGAAGTGGGGCCAACGTCCTGACTTTC

V: TRBV6-2/TRBV6-3
J: TRBJ2-4
D: .
size: medium-sized
CDR3: CASSPRGRGNIQYF
DNA: TGTGCCAGCAGTCCGCGGGGGCGCGGGAACATTCAGTACTTC

V: TRBV7-2
J: TRBJ1-2
D: TRBD1
size: medium-sized
CDR3: CASSPKSGTGNYGYTF
DNA: TGTGCCAGCAGCCCGAAATCCGGGACAGGCAACTATGGCTACACCTTC

V: TRBV4-1
J: TRBJ2-3
D: .
size: few
CDR3: CASSQGPAVGVTDTQYF
DNA: TGCGCCAGCAGCCAAGGGCCTGCGGTGGGGGTCACAGATACGCAGTATTTT

V: TRBV11-2
J: TRBJ2-2
D: .
size: large
CDR3: CASSSTGIGELFF
DNA: TGTGCCAGCTCCAGTACTGGGATCGGGGAGCTGTTTTTT

V: TRBV7-9
J: TRBJ1-6
D: TRBD1
size: medium-sized
CDR3: CASSPGTGVSPLHF
DNA: TGTGCCAGCAGTCCCGGGACAGGGGTATCACCCCTCCACTTT

V: TRBV5-5
J: TRBJ2-7
D: TRBD1
size: few
CDR3: CASSTGTGVEQYF
DNA: TGTGCCAGCAGCACCGGGACAGGAGTCGAGCAGTACTTC

V: TRBV5-1
J: TRBJ2-5
D: .
size: many
CDR3: CASRELGETQYF
DNA: TGCGCCAGCAGGGAGCTGGGAGAGACCCAGTACTTC

V: TRBV6-5
J: TRBJ2-5
D: TRBD2
size: few
CDR3: CASSPPPFAGGLETQYF
DNA: TGTGCCAGCAGTCCCCCACCCTTCGCGGGAGGCTTAGAGACCCAGTACTTC

V: TRBV5-4
J: TRBJ1-2
D: TRBD1
size: medium-sized
CDR3: CASSSQGTANYGYTF
DNA: TGTGCCAGCAGCTCGCAAGGGACAGCTAACTATGGCTACACCTTC

V: TRBV28
J: TRBJ2-7
D: TRBD1
size: .
CDR3: CASSHYRGKDEQYF
DNA: TGTGCCAGCAGTCACTACAGGGGTAAGGACGAGCAGTACTTC

V: TRBV5-1
J: TRBJ2-1
D: TRBD2
size: once
CDR3: CASSLALAGGLSYNEQFF
DNA: TGCGCCAGCAGCTTGGCACTAGCGGGGGGGCTCTCCTACAATGAGCAGTTCTTC

V: TRBV27
J: TRBJ1-2
D: .
size: .
CDR3: CASSLTGPHNYGYTF
DNA: TGTGCCAGCAGTTTAACAGGGCCGCATAACTATGGCTACACCTTC

V: TRBV24-1
J: TRBJ2-4
D: TRBD1
size: medium-sized
CDR3: CATSDWDSQNIQYF
DNA: TGTGCCACCAGTGATTGGGACAGCCAAAACATTCAGTACTTC

V: TRBV5-6
J: TRBJ1-4
D: .
size: .
CDR3: CASSLAGGFNEKLFF
DNA: TGTGCCAGCAGCTTGGCCGGAGGCTTTAATGAAAAACTGTTTTTT

V: TRBV2
J: TRBJ1-2
D: .
size: .
CDR3: CASSEGPAGYTF
DNA: TGTGCCAGCAGTGAGGGACCGGCCGGCTACACCTTC

V: TRBV20-1
J: TRBJ2-7
D: TRBD2
size: large
CDR3: CSAHTSAGTSYEQYF
DNA: TGCAGTGCTCATACTAGCGCAGGGACCTCCTACGAGCAGTACTTC

V: TRBV18
J: TRBJ2-3
D: .
size: few
CDR3: CASSPPLDTQYF
DNA: TGTGCCAGCTCACCACCGTTAGATACGCAGTATTTT

V: TRBV11-2
J: TRBJ1-2
D: .
size: medium-sized
CDR3: CASSLIRDKYGYTF
DNA: TGTGCCAGCAGCCTAATCCGGGACAAGTACGGCTACACCTTC

V: TRBV12-3/TRBV12-4
J: TRBJ1-4
D: .
size: many
CDR3: CASSLSDGAKLFF
DNA: TGTGCCAGCAGTCTATCGGACGGGGCAAAACTGTTTTTT

V: TRBV20-1
J: TRBJ2-7
D: TRBD2
size: few
CDR3: CSAPFGGAPYEQYF
DNA: TGCAGTGCTCCTTTCGGGGGGGCCCCCTACGAGCAGTACTTC

V: TRBV7-2
J: TRBJ1-2
D: .
size: medium-sized
CDR3: CASSPGRDTRGYTF
DNA: TGTGCCAGCAGCCCAGGCCGGGACACTCGAGGCTACACCTTC

V: TRBV24-1
J: TRBJ2-7
D: .
size: few
CDR3: CATSAIGFYEQYF
DNA: TGTGCCACCAGTGCTATAGGGTTCTACGAGCAGTACTTC

V: TRBV20-1
J: TRBJ2-3
D: TRBD2
size: few
CDR3: CSASLTWTSGAKTDTQYF
DNA: TGCAGTGCCTCACTGACCTGGACTAGCGGGGCCAAGACAGATACGCAGTATTTT

V: TRBV29-1
J: TRBJ2-5
D: TRBD2
size: .
CDR3: CSVRSGGSQETQYF
DNA: TGCAGCGTTCGAAGCGGGGGCAGCCAAGAGACCCAGTACTTC

V: TRBV10-3
J: TRBJ2-7
D: TRBD1
size: .
CDR3: CATRDRGSYEQYF
DNA: TGTGCCACCCGGGACAGGGGTTCCTACGAGCAGTACTTC